The 27 T cell receptor beta chains below come from one sample, sequenced in a study of cytomegalovirus exposure and HLA in healthy donors. Amplification used 60 Vbeta primers and 13 Jbeta primers. Clones were sequenced by immunoSEQ multiplex PCR, and TCRdb holds only the in-frame ones, with some missing. The data contain roughly 190,000 clones, 70% to 80% of them singletons. The sample was PBMCs. Source of these receptors: a woman in her forties or fifties in good health and CMV-seronegative.

The CDR3 is CASSSGFNYGYTF. The CDR3 DNA sequence: TGTGCCAGCAGCTCGGGATTTAACTATGGCTACACCTTC. The chain employs TRBV7-2 and TRBJ1-2; no firm D call. Trimming removed 4 bases from V and 1 base from J, with 7 bases in between. The CDR3 has 13 residues. Germline-derived CDR1 and CDR2 are SGHTA and FQGNSA.

V usage is TRBV7-2 and J usage is TRBJ1-2; a possible D gene is TRBD1 (6 bases). Germline CDR1 reads SGHTA; CDR2 reads FQGNSA. V was pared by 5 bases and J by 2 bases, with 12 bases between. This CDR3 region has 14 residues. The CDR3 sequence: CASSPQGGNYGYTF. CDR3 DNA sequence: TGTGCCAGCAGCCCACAGGGTGGGAACTATGGCTACACCTTC.

This clone was detected only once. The genes are TRBV2 and TRBJ2-3, with 9 positions matching TRBD2. Losses at the gene ends were 7 bases for V and 5 bases for J; bases not matched to a gene: 10. Germline V CDR1 and CDR2: SNHLY, FYNNEI. This CDR3 spans 15 amino acids. The CDR3, as DNA: TGTGCCAGCACAGGGATAGCGGGGGTGGGAGATACGCAGTATTTT. This translates into CASTGIAGVGDTQYF.

In this sample, this clone turned up once. V and J are TRBV7-9 and TRBJ2-5; TRBD2 aligns across 9 bases. J gave up 5 bases and V 1 base, and 5 bases lay outside the gene matches. CDR3 length equals 15 residues. Germline CDR1 is SEHNR and CDR2 is FQNEAQ (reference sequence). CDR3 protein: CASSLEGLALETQYF. CDR3 DNA sequence: TGTGCCAGCAGCTTAGAGGGACTAGCCTTGGAGACCCAGTACTTC.

The V call is TRBV5-1, the J call TRBJ1-1; D may be TRBD1 (6 bases). The CDR3 contains 12 residues. V was cut by 3 bases and J by 5 bases, with 8 bases left in between. In germline, CDR1 is SGHRS, CDR2 YFSETQ. As DNA, the CDR3 is TGCGCCAGCAGCTCAGGGGTGACTGAAGCTTTCTTT. It encodes CASSSGVTEAFF.

V and J are TRBV19 and TRBJ1-2; D remains unclear. Trimming removed 1 base at V and 4 bases at J, with 7 bases between. The germline V gene has CDR1 LNHDA and CDR2 SQIVND (reference sequence). The length of the CDR3 is 13 residues. CDR3 in amino acids: CASSIAGSYGYTF. The CDR3 DNA is TGTGCCAGTAGTATAGCCGGGAGCTATGGCTACACCTTC.

This sequence joins TRBV7-2 and TRBJ2-3; D possibly corresponds to TRBD1 (6 bases). The germline CDR1 and CDR2 sequences are SGHTA and FQGNSA. V was trimmed by 5 bases and J by 0 bases, leaving 18 bases between them. The CDR3 is 17 amino acids. CDR3 nucleotide sequence: TGTGCCAGCAGCCGACGACAGGTACCCCGTAGCACAGATACGCAGTATTTT. As protein: CASSRRQVPRSTDTQYF.

The chain employs TRBV5-1 and TRBJ1-4; D perhaps matches TRBD1 (6 bases). The length of the CDR3 is 16 residues. The germline V and J ends were trimmed by 1 base and 5 bases, with 15 bases remaining between them. In germline, CDR1 is SGHRS, CDR2 YFSETQ. The CDR3 loop reads CASSLMGGGRNEKLFF. The CDR3, as DNA: TGCGCCAGCAGCTTGATGGGGGGGGGCCGGAATGAAAAACTGTTTTTT.

CDR3 loop: CASSQDVGQTLAKNIQYF. For the CDR3, the DNA is TGCGCCAGCAGCCAAGATGTTGGGCAGACACTAGCCAAAAACATTCAGTACTTC. V gene TRBV4-3 combines with J gene TRBJ2-4; D gene unclear. Germline V gene data show CDR1 as LGHNA and CDR2 as YSLEER. The CDR3 sequence is 18 residues long. The V and J ends lost 0 bases and 0 bases respectively, with 15 bases between them.

In DNA form, the CDR3 reads TGTGCCATCCAGGGGGATTTGGGCGAGCAGTACTTC. Its translation: CAIQGDLGEQYF. The rearrangement uses TRBV6-5 and TRBJ2-7; 7 bases line up with TRBD1. Germline CDR1 MNHEY, CDR2 SVGAGI. The CDR3 sequence is 12 residues long. Trimming removed 10 bases from V and 6 bases from J; junction bases left unmatched: 9.

The chain uses TRBV19 and TRBJ1-1, with TRBD1 identical over 7 bases. Germline values: CDR1 LNHDA, CDR2 SQIVND (reference sequence). V was pared by 6 bases and J by 5 bases, with 18 bases of the junction left unmatched. CDR3 length: 17 residues. CDR3: CASSRGQPPLRRTEAFF. The CDR3 coding sequence is TGTGCCAGTAGCCGGGGACAGCCCCCCCTTAGAAGGACTGAAGCTTTCTTT.

The chain is built from TRBV5-8 and TRBJ1-1; weak D call: TRBD1 (6 bases). The length of the CDR3 is 13 residues. Germline loops: CDR1 SGHTS, CDR2 YDEGEE. With 0 bases removed from V and 9 bases from J, the gap between germline ends came to 12 bases. Here the CDR3 reads CASSLETGDQAFF. CDR3 DNA: TGTGCCAGCAGCTTGGAGACAGGAGACCAAGCTTTCTTT.

The CDR3 bases are TGTGCCAGCAGCCAGGGTGGTGGCTACACCTTC. Protein sequence: CASSQGGGYTF. The chain is built from TRBV27 and TRBJ1-2, with TRBD1 as a possible D gene (5 bases). Trimming removed 6 bases from V and 7 bases from J, with 9 bases in between. The CDR3 has 11 amino acids. Germline V lookup: CDR1 MNHEY, CDR2 SMNVEV (reference sequence).

This rearrangement joins TRBV15 to TRBJ1-2; TRBD1 agrees at 8 bases. V gave up 5 bases and J gave up 6 bases; unmatched junction bases: 5. Germline V gene sequence: CDR1 LNHNV, CDR2 YYDKDF (reference sequence). CDR3 size: 13 residues. The CDR3 bases are TGTGCCACCAGCCCGGACAGGGTGAATGGCTACACCTTC. Encoded protein: CATSPDRVNGYTF.

There are a few counts of this clone. The V gene is TRBV5-5, the J gene TRBJ1-2; D is perhaps TRBD1 (5 bases). The length of the CDR3 is 14 residues. Germline assignment: CDR1 SGHKS and CDR2 YYEKEE (reference sequence). The V end was cut by 0 bases, the J end by 5 bases, with 11 bases between. CDR3 in DNA: TGTGCCAGCAGCTTGGTGACAGACATTTATGGCTACACCTTC. It yields the protein CASSLVTDIYGYTF.

This clone appeared a single time. As DNA, the CDR3 is TGTGCCAGCAGCGTAGCATCTTCGAGACGGGCGCCCGGAGGGGAGCAGTTCTTC. Translated: CASSVASSRRAPGGEQFF. This chain uses TRBV9 with TRBJ2-1; tentatively, D is TRBD2 (6 bases). V lost 0 bases and J 10 bases, leaving 26 bases between the germline ends. The CDR3 totals 18 residues. CDR1 and CDR2 (germline): SGDLS, YYNGEE.

This chain uses TRBV4-3 with TRBJ1-2; D is uncertain. Trimming pared 4 bases from V and 5 bases from J, leaving 11 bases between. The CDR3 runs to 13 residues. Germline-derived CDR1 and CDR2 are LGHNA and YSLEER. The DNA of the CDR3 is TGCGCCAGCAGCCCCAACGGTGTATATGGCTACACCTTC. Its protein product is CASSPNGVYGYTF.

The rearrangement uses TRBV21-1 and TRBJ1-5; the table gives TRBD1 as D, unverified against the DNA. TRBV21-1 counts as a pseudogene. The CDR3 loop spans 19 amino acids. CDR3 in amino acids: CASSTPGQGAWMNNQPQHF. CDR3 nucleotide sequence: TGTGCCAGCAGCACCCCGGGACAGGGGGCTTGGATGAACAATCAGCCCCAGCATTTT.

The genes are TRBV11-3 and TRBJ2-2; 7 bases align to TRBD2. V lost 3 bases and J lost 5; bases outside the gene matches: 3. The V gene's germline CDR1 is SGHNT and CDR2 YENEEA. The CDR3 consists of 14 residues. Here the CDR3 reads CASSLGGTTGELFF. The CDR3 DNA sequence: TGTGCCAGCAGCTTGGGAGGGACGACCGGGGAGCTGTTTTTT. Full variable domain (missing parts from reference TRBV11-3 and TRBJ2-2): EAGVVQSPRYKIIEKKQPVAFWCNPISGHNTLYWYLQNLGQGPELLIRYENEEAVDDSQLPKDRFSAERLKGVDSTLKIQPAELGDSAVYLCASSLGGTTGELFFGEGSRLTVL.

This clone was recorded only once. The CDR3 is CASSARVAGYEQYF. CDR3 nucleotides: TGTGCCAGCAGCGCCCGGGTAGCGGGCTACGAGCAGTACTTC. The rearrangement links TRBV7-8 to TRBJ2-5; 7 nucleotides align to TRBD2. The DNA end favors TRBJ2-7, so the J call may be wrong. The CDR3 loop spans 14 amino acids. Germline-derived CDR1 and CDR2 are SGHVS and FQNEAQ.

The gene calls are TRBV5-4 and TRBJ1-1; no clear D gene. V was trimmed by 1 base and J by 2 bases, leaving 12 bases between them. CDR1 and CDR2 (germline): SGHNT, YYREEE (reference sequence). The length of the CDR3 is 15 residues. This chain's CDR3 is CASSLINRPNTEAFF. As DNA, the CDR3 is TGTGCCAGCAGCTTGATAAACAGACCTAACACTGAAGCTTTCTTT.

The chain employs TRBV28 and TRBJ1-5; D is undetermined. Trimming left V 6 bases short and J 0 bases short, with 15 bases between. The CDR3 runs 16 residues. Germline V CDR1 and CDR2: MDHEN, SYDVKM. In nucleotides, the CDR3 is TGTGCCAGCAGCCGGGTGATTACGTATAGCAATCAGCCCCAGCATTTT. Amino acid sequence: CASSRVITYSNQPQHF.

Only a few counts were recorded for this clone. This chain joins TRBV29-1 and TRBJ1-1; D call uncertain. The germline V and J ends were trimmed by 2 bases and 3 bases, with 13 bases remaining between them. This CDR3 contains 14 residues. CDR1 and CDR2 (germline): SQVTM, ANQGSEA. The CDR3 sequence is CSVEMAGRYTEAFF. As DNA, the CDR3 is TGCAGCGTTGAAATGGCGGGTAGGTACACTGAAGCTTTCTTT.

The chain recombines TRBV28 with TRBJ2-2; TRBD1 matches 10 bases. V dropped 4 bases and J dropped 6; count of bases not matched to a gene: 8. CDR1 and CDR2 from the germline V gene are MDHEN and SYDVKM. This CDR3 spans 16 amino acids. In DNA, the CDR3 is TGTGCCAGCAGTTCCCCGGCCGGGACAGGGGCCGGGGAGCTGTTTTTT. Translating it yields CASSSPAGTGAGELFF.

The chain recombines TRBV7-2 with TRBJ2-7; 8 bases agree with TRBD1. V was clipped by 5 bases and J by 11 bases; unmatched bases: 14. CDR3 size: 14 residues. Looked up from germline, CDR1 is SGHTA and CDR2 is FQGNSA. The CDR3 sequence is CASSRDMGQAGKYF. The CDR3 nucleotides are TGTGCCAGCAGCCGGGATATGGGACAGGCTGGGAAGTACTTC. The whole variable domain, filled in from reference TRBV7-2 and TRBJ2-7, reads GAGVSQSPSNKVTEKGKDVELRCDPISGHTALYWYRQSLGQGLEFLIYFQGNSAPDKSGLPSDRFSAERTGGSVSTLTIQRTQQEDSAVYLCASSRDMGQAGKYFGPGTRLTVT.

The chain recombines TRBV2 with TRBJ2-1; 12 nucleotides match TRBD2. CDR1 is SNHLY, CDR2 FYNNEI, per germline. The CDR3 spans 14 residues. V was clipped by 5 bases and J by 15 bases; unmatched bases: 11. CDR3 protein: CASSLKTSGGYRFF. CDR3 DNA sequence: TGTGCCAGCAGTTTAAAGACTAGCGGGGGCTATCGGTTCTTC.

V and J are TRBV7-2 and TRBJ2-5, with D perhaps matching TRBD1 (6 bases). Trimming left V 4 bases short and J 4 bases short, with 16 bases between. Germline V lookup: CDR1 SGHTA, CDR2 FQGNSA. The CDR3 consists of 15 residues. In nucleotides, the CDR3 is TGTGCCAGCAGCTCCGGGGCCAGGGGAAGAGAGACCCAGTACTTC. Its translation is CASSSGARGRETQYF.